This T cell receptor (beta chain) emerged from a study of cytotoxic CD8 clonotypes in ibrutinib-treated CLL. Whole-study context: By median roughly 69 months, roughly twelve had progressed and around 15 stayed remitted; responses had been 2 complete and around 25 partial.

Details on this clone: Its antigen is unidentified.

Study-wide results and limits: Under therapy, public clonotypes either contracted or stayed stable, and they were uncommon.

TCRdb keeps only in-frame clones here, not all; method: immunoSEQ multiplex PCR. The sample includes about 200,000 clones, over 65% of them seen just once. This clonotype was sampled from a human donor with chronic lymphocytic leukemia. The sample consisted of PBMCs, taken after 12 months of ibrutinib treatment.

CDR3 region: CASSLREYRETQYF. The CDR3 region has the DNA TGTGCCAGCAGCTTACGGGAGTATCGAGAGACCCAGTACTTC. The J gene is TRBJ2-5, the V gene TRBV7-8, with D tentatively TRBD2 (6 bases). Germline values: CDR1 SGHVS, CDR2 FQNEAQ. V lost 2 bases to trimming and J lost 4 bases, with 11 bases between them. This CDR3 has 14 residues.